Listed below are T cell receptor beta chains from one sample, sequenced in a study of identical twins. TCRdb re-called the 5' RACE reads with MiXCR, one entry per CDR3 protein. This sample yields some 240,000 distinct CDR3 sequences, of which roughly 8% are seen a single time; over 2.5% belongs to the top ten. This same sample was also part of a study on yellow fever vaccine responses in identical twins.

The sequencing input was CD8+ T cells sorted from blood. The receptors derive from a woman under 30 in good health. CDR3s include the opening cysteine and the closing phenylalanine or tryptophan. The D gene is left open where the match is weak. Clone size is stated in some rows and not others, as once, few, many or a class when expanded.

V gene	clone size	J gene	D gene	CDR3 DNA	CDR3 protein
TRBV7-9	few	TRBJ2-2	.	TGTGCCAGCGCGGGCGGGGAGCTGTTTTTT	CASAGGELFF
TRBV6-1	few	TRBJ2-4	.	TGTGCCAGCAGTGGCATAGGGGTGGGCAAAAACATTCAGTACTTC	CASSGIGVGKNIQYF
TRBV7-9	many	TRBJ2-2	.	TGTGCCAGCAGCTTAGAGGAAGGAGGGAACACCGGGGAGCTGTTTTTT	CASSLEEGGNTGELFF
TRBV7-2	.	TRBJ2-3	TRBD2	TGTGCCAGCAGCCGGACTAGCGGGGGGGAAGATACGCAGTATTTT	CASSRTSGGEDTQYF
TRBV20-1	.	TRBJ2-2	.	TGCAGTGCTAGAGATCGGGGCTTAAACACCGGGGAGCTGTTTTTT	CSARDRGLNTGELFF
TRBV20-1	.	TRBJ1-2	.	TGCAGTGCCGGGGGGGGAGATAGAGGCGGTGGCTACACCTTC	CSAGGGDRGGGYTF
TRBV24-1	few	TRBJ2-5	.	TGTGCCACCAGTGATTGGAGGGCAGACCAAGAGACCCAGTACTTC	CATSDWRADQETQYF
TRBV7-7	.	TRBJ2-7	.	TGTGCTAGCAGCTTAGGAGACGGCGTAAGCGGGCAGGGGCTCTACGAGCAGTACTTC	CASSLGDGVSGQGLYEQYF
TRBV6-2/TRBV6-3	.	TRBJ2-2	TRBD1	TGTGCCAGCAGTCAGGGACAGGGGCACACCGGGGAGCTGTTTTTT	CASSQGQGHTGELFF
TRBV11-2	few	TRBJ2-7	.	TGTGCCAGCAGCTCAACGGTGGGGCAGTACTTC	CASSSTVGQYF
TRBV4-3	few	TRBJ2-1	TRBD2	TGCGCCAGCAGCCAAGAGCGGGAGGGCCCCTACAATGAGCAGTTCTTC	CASSQEREGPYNEQFF
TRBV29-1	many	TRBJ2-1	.	TGCAGCGTTGAAGGCCAGGGAAGGTCCTACAATGAGCAGTTCTTC	CSVEGQGRSYNEQFF
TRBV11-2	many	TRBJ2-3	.	TGTGCCAGCAACGTACCGACCCTATCTAGCACAGATACGCAGTATTTT	CASNVPTLSSTDTQYF
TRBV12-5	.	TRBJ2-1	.	TGTGCTAGTGGTTTCACAGTTTATGAGCAGTTCTTC	CASGFTVYEQFF